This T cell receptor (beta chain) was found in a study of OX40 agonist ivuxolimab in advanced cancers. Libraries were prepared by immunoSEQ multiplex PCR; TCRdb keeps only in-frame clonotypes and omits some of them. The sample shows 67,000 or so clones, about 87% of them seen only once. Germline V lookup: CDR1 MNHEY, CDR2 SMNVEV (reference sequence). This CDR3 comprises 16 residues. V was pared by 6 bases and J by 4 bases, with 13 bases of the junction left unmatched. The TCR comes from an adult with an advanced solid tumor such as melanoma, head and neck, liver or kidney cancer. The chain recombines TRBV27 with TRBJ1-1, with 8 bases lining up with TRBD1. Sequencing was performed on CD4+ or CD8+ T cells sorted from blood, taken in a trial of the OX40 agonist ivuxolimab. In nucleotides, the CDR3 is TGTGCCAGCAGCCCATCAGGGGGCTTTGGGGGCACTGAAGCTTTCTTT. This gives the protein CASSPSGGFGGTEAFF.